Shown below are 2 T cell receptor beta chains from a single sample sequenced in a study of blood T cell repertoires in COVID-19. TCRdb keeps only in-frame clones here, not all; method: immunoSEQ multiplex PCR. The sample consists of 200,000 to 250,000 clones, 85% of them appearing once. Sequenced input: PBMCs or T cells enriched from blood (not recorded which). The receptors come from a middle-aged man who had recovered from COVID-19.

The V call is TRBV9, the J call TRBJ1-6, with 7 bases identical to TRBD1. Losses at the gene ends were 3 bases for V and 6 bases for J; bases not matched to a gene: 3. Germline loops: CDR1 SGDLS, CDR2 YYNGEE. The CDR3 has 14 amino acids. The CDR3, as DNA: TGTGCCAGCAGCGCGGGACAGCTTAATTCACCCCTCCACTTT. Protein product: CASSAGQLNSPLHF.

The V call is TRBV15, the J call TRBJ1-5, with D tentatively TRBD1 (6 bases). The V end lost 0 bases, the J end lost 2 bases, and 14 bases lay between the germline ends. The CDR3 runs to 17 residues. Germline V gives CDR1 LNHNV, CDR2 YYDKDF (reference sequence). DNA for the CDR3: TGTGCCACCAGCAGAGATCGGGGGGGGCTGGGCAATCAGCCCCAGCATTTT. The encoded protein is CATSRDRGGLGNQPQHF. Filled out from reference TRBV15 and TRBJ1-5, the complete variable domain reads DAMVIQNPRYQVTQFGKPVTLSCSQTLNHNVMYWYQQKSSQAPKLLFHYYDKDFNNEADTPDNFQSRRPNTSFCFLDIRSPGLGDTAMYLCATSRDRGGLGNQPQHFGDGTRLSIL.